These 7 T cell receptor beta chains were all obtained from the same sample, sequenced in a study of control samples from healthy donors and cancer patients (TCRdb year 2020). Libraries came from the immunoSEQ multiplex PCR assay. TCRdb re-hosts the immuneACCESS table, in-frame sequences only. Its copies lack some clones; in the studies checked, an unresolved V gene accounts for under half of them, and the cause for the rest is not known. The sample has tens of thousands of clones on record, roughly 94% of them singletons. Of the sample, roughly 5% is held by the ten largest clones. Input material: blood. The source is a woman under 30 in good health.

The rearrangement joins TRBV27 to TRBJ1-4; 8 nucleotides match TRBD1. The V gene's germline CDR1 is MNHEY and CDR2 SMNVEV (reference sequence). The length of the CDR3 is 14 residues. J lost 8 bases, V lost 7 bases, and 9 bases had no gene match. DNA of the CDR3: TGTGCCAGCACCTCAGGGGGCGCAAGGGAAAAACTGTTTTTT. It codes for CASTSGGAREKLFF.

V usage is TRBV12-2 and J usage is TRBJ2-1; the table's TRBD2 call for D was not verified on the DNA. TRBV12-2 is given as a pseudogene. CDR3 length equals 16 residues. Here the CDR3 reads CASRLETSGTYNEQFF. DNA of the CDR3: TGTGCAAGTCGCTTAGAGACTAGCGGGACCTACAATGAGCAGTTCTTC.

The chain carries TRBV4-2 and TRBJ2-3; D is ambiguous. This CDR3 is built from 14 residues. Germline assignment: CDR1 LGHNA and CDR2 YNFKEQ. V was trimmed by 2 bases and J by 5 bases, leaving 11 bases between them. In nucleotides, the CDR3 is TGTGCCAGCAGCCAACCGGTCGCCATAGATACGCAGTATTTT. Protein: CASSQPVAIDTQYF.

V is TRBV6-5 and J is TRBJ2-7; 9 bases agree with TRBD1. CDR1 and CDR2 (germline): MNHEY, SVGAGI. The junction had 7 bases not matched to a gene; V was cut back by 4 bases and J by 3 bases. The length of the CDR3 is 15 residues. DNA of the CDR3: TGTGCCAGCAGTTCCTGGCGGACAGGGGACTACGAGCAGTACTTC. Residues: CASSSWRTGDYEQYF.

J is TRBJ2-4 and V is TRBV6-5, with a possible D match to TRBD2 (5 bases). V was shortened by 7 bases and J by 0 bases, with 10 bases between the two germline ends. The CDR3 has 14 amino acids. The germline gives CDR1 MNHEY, CDR2 SVGAGI. In nucleotides, the CDR3 is TGTGCCAGCACGGGGATATTAGCCAAAAACATTCAGTACTTC. As protein: CASTGILAKNIQYF.

This clone occurred once. The V and J genes are TRBV29-1 and TRBJ1-2, with D unclear. V lost 3 bases and J 0 bases, leaving 5 bases between the germline ends. The germline gives CDR1 SQVTM, CDR2 ANQGSEA. CDR3 length: 12 residues. CDR3 amino acids: CSVEDPNYGYTF. CDR3 sequence (DNA): TGCAGCGTTGAGGATCCTAACTATGGCTACACCTTC.

This clone was seen only once. The V call is TRBV5-4, the J call TRBJ2-3, with TRBD1 matching over 8 bases. Losses at the gene ends were 9 bases for V and 4 bases for J; bases not matched to a gene: 13. The CDR3 loop spans 15 amino acids. Germline V gives CDR1 SGHNT, CDR2 YYREEE (reference sequence). In DNA form, the CDR3 reads TGTGCCATCAACCCGAAGGACAGGGTCCCAGATACGCAGTATTTT. It yields the protein CAINPKDRVPDTQYF.